Presented here are 26 T cell receptor beta chains from one specimen sequenced in a study of blood T cell repertoires in COVID-19. Using immunoSEQ multiplex PCR, the repertoire was profiled, and TCRdb retains in-frame clones only, with some absent. The sample lists fewer than 350,000 clones, roughly 90% occurring once. Specimen: PBMCs or T cells enriched from blood (not recorded which). These receptors all stem from a young woman who had recovered from COVID-19.

The V call is TRBV2, the J call TRBJ2-5, with 7 bases matching TRBD2. The CDR3 loop spans 13 amino acids. V lost 8 bases and J lost 4; bases outside the gene matches: 7. Germline loops: CDR1 SNHLY, CDR2 FYNNEI. CDR3 sequence reads: CASWDYPGETQYF. CDR3 coding DNA: TGTGCCAGCTGGGACTACCCGGGAGAGACCCAGTACTTC. Based on the CDR3 plus reference TRBV2 and TRBJ2-5, the full variable domain is EPEVTQTPSHQVTQMGQEVILRCVPISNHLYFYWYRQILGQKVEFLVSFYNNEISEKSEIFDDQFSVERPDGSNFTLKIRSTKLEDSAMYFCASWDYPGETQYFGPGTRLLVL.

V usage is TRBV6-1 and J usage is TRBJ2-3, with a tentative D call TRBD2 (6 bases). V was clipped by 3 bases and J by 1 base, with 11 bases between them. Germline V gene sequence: CDR1 MNHNS, CDR2 SASEGT. The CDR3 has 15 residues. The CDR3 DNA follows: TGTGCCAGCAGTGACCGGGAGCCCCGCACAGATACGCAGTATTTT. Its translation is CASSDREPRTDTQYF.

This sequence joins TRBV18 and TRBJ2-1, with 10 bases matching TRBD2. The CDR3 is 18 residues long. Germline lookup yields CDR1 KGHSH and CDR2 LQKENI. J gave up 0 bases and V 4 bases, and 9 bases lay outside the gene matches. The CDR3 nucleotides read TGTGCCAGCTCACTCCTAGCGGGACTAGCGCGCTCCTACAATGAGCAGTTCTTC. Protein: CASSLLAGLARSYNEQFF. The whole variable domain, filled in from reference TRBV18 and TRBJ2-1, reads NAGVMQNPRHLVRRRGQEARLRCSPMKGHSHVYWYRQLPEEGLKFMVYLQKENIIDESGMPKERFSAEFPKEGPSILRIQQVVRGDSAAYFCASSLLAGLARSYNEQFFGPGTRLTVL.

The chain carries TRBV27 and TRBJ1-6; no clear D gene. V was pared by 10 bases and J by 10 bases, with 20 bases between. The CDR3 is 14 amino acids. Germline V CDR1 and CDR2: MNHEY, SMNVEV (reference sequence). Written as DNA, the CDR3 is TGTGCCACCTCCCGGGCGGGGAAAGTGTCACCCCTCCACTTT. Translating gives CATSRAGKVSPLHF.

CDR3 amino acids: CASSEVGGETQYF. The CDR3 DNA sequence: TGTGCCAGCAGTGAAGTGGGGGGGGAGACCCAGTACTTC. The chain employs TRBV25-1 and TRBJ2-5; TRBD2 matches at 7 bases. The CDR3 contains 13 residues. The trim removed 2 bases at V and 5 bases at J, leaving 2 bases unmatched. Germline V gives CDR1 MGHDK, CDR2 SYGVNS.

The chain links TRBV11-1 to TRBJ2-5; 7 bases align to TRBD2. V lost 6 bases to trimming and J lost 5 bases; unmatched junction nucleotides: 12. This CDR3 is built from 15 residues. Germline V CDR1 and CDR2: SGHAT, FQDESV (reference sequence). Here the CDR3 reads CASRPRGEGRETQYF. In nucleotides, the CDR3 is TGTGCCAGCAGACCACGGGGGGAGGGGAGGGAGACCCAGTACTTC.

The table lists this clone with a count of one. The gene calls are TRBV5-4 and TRBJ1-5; 7 bases are shared with TRBD1. Germline values: CDR1 SGHNT, CDR2 YYREEE (reference sequence). The CDR3 sequence is 13 residues long. V lost 4 bases to trimming and J lost 6 bases; unmatched junction nucleotides: 4. In DNA, the CDR3 is TGTGCCAGCAGCGAGGGGGCCGGTCAGCCCCAGCATTTT. It encodes CASSEGAGQPQHF.

The chain recombines TRBV28 with TRBJ1-2; 8 nucleotides line up with TRBD1. V lost 5 bases to trimming and J lost 2 bases; unmatched junction nucleotides: 4. This CDR3 is 14 amino acids long. In germline, CDR1 is MDHEN, CDR2 SYDVKM. CDR3 coding DNA: TGTGCCAGCAGTCCCCGGACAGGGAACTATGGCTACACCTTC. Translating it yields CASSPRTGNYGYTF.

This clone was seen just once. This rearrangement joins TRBV5-1 to TRBJ2-2, with 7 bases lining up with TRBD1. With V trimmed by 0 bases and J by 6 bases, 8 bases remained unmatched. Germline V gene sequence: CDR1 SGHRS, CDR2 YFSETQ. This CDR3 has 16 residues. The CDR3 region is CASSLANRGNSGELFF. The CDR3 nucleotides read TGCGCCAGCAGCTTGGCAAACAGGGGAAACTCCGGGGAGCTGTTTTTT.

The rearrangement uses TRBV29-1 and TRBJ2-5; unclear D gene. V lost 7 bases and J lost 5, with 8 bases in between. CDR1 is SQVTM, CDR2 ANQGSEA, per germline. This CDR3 comprises 10 residues. CDR3 coding DNA: TGCAGCGCCTACCGGGAGACCCAGTACTTC. Its translation: CSAYRETQYF.

The J gene is TRBJ1-2, the V gene TRBV4-2; D might be TRBD1 (6 bases). The V gene's germline CDR1 is LGHNA and CDR2 YNFKEQ. V was cut by 6 bases and J by 2 bases, with 13 bases left in between. The CDR3 is made up of 14 amino acids. CDR3 in DNA: TGTGCCAGCAGTAGCTTAGGGGGAAACTATGGCTACACCTTC. It encodes CASSSLGGNYGYTF.

This clone was found once. The gene calls are TRBV27 and TRBJ2-3, with 11 positions matching TRBD2. Germline loops: CDR1 MNHEY, CDR2 SMNVEV (reference sequence). V gave up 6 bases and J gave up 2 bases; unmatched junction bases: 7. CDR3 size: 16 residues. In DNA form, the CDR3 reads TGTGCCAGCAGACCGACTAGCGGGGCCTTCACAGATACGCAGTATTTT. Its translation is CASRPTSGAFTDTQYF.

The rearrangement joins TRBV7-9 to TRBJ2-1; D ambiguous. The CDR3 length is 14 residues. Germline-derived CDR1 and CDR2 are SEHNR and FQNEAQ (reference sequence). V shed 1 base and J shed 6 bases, with 10 bases lying between them. This CDR3 reads CASSLEGATNEQFF. In nucleotides, the CDR3 is TGTGCCAGCAGCTTAGAAGGAGCGACCAATGAGCAGTTCTTC.

The chain couples TRBV5-4 to TRBJ1-1, with D unresolved. Germline lookup yields CDR1 SGHNT and CDR2 YYREEE (reference sequence). The CDR3 loop spans 17 amino acids. Trimming took off 1 base at V and 3 bases at J, with 19 bases between the two ends. The CDR3 DNA reads as TGTGCCAGCAGCTTGTTTTTGGTTCGAGGGCAGGACACTGAAGCTTTCTTT. Translated: CASSLFLVRGQDTEAFF.

The rearrangement links TRBV25-1 to TRBJ1-3, with TRBD1 identical over 8 bases. There are 15 residues in the CDR3. The trim removed 1 base at V and 4 bases at J, leaving 3 bases unmatched. CDR1 is MGHDK and CDR2 is SYGVNS in the germline V gene. CDR3 sequence (DNA): TGTGCCAGCAGTGAATGGGACAGGCCAGGAAACACCATATATTTT. The encoded protein is CASSEWDRPGNTIYF.

The chain joins TRBV28 to TRBJ1-2, with D tentatively TRBD1 (6 bases). The CDR3 contains 13 residues. The V end lost 3 bases, the J end lost 4 bases, and 9 bases lay between the germline ends. CDR1 and CDR2 (germline): MDHEN, SYDVKM. Here the CDR3 DNA reads TGTGCCAGCAGTTTCTCCAGGGGCTATGGCTACACCTTC. Its protein is CASSFSRGYGYTF.

This chain uses TRBV7-9 with TRBJ2-7, with a possible D match to TRBD2 (6 bases). Between the trimmed V and J ends, which lost 2 bases and 2 bases, there was a span of 10 bases. Germline-derived CDR1 and CDR2 are SEHNR and FQNEAQ (reference sequence). CDR3 length: 14 amino acids. The CDR3 DNA follows: TGTGCCAGCAGCTTAACGGGAGTAACCTACGAGCAGTACTTC. Protein sequence: CASSLTGVTYEQYF. Combining the CDR3 with reference TRBV7-9 and TRBJ2-7 gives the whole variable domain DTGVSQNPRHKITKRGQNVTFRCDPISEHNRLYWYRQTLGQGPEFLTYFQNEAQLEKSRLLSDRFSAERPKGSFSTLEIQRTEQGDSAMYLCASSLTGVTYEQYFGPGTRLTVT.

The rearrangement joins TRBV6-6 to TRBJ2-3; the D gene is possibly TRBD2 (6 bases). The CDR3 is 15 amino acids. Germline-derived CDR1 and CDR2 are MNHNY and SVGAGI (reference sequence). V lost 2 bases, J lost 4 bases, and 13 bases lay in between. The CDR3 here is CASSYRELGADTQYF. CDR3 DNA sequence: TGTGCCAGCAGTTACCGGGAGTTGGGTGCAGATACGCAGTATTTT.

The V call is TRBV29-1, the J call TRBJ2-7; 10 bases agree with TRBD1. The germline gives CDR1 SQVTM, CDR2 ANQGSEA. Trimming removed 6 bases from V and 0 bases from J; junction bases left unmatched: 5. This CDR3 spans 14 amino acids. In DNA, the CDR3 is TGCAGCGTCGTGGGACAGGGGACCTCCTACGAGCAGTACTTC. It translates to CSVVGQGTSYEQYF.

This clone turned up a few times. The gene calls are TRBV4-2 and TRBJ1-1; D uncertain. Germline lookup yields CDR1 LGHNA and CDR2 YNFKEQ. V was cut by 7 bases and J by 1 base, with 10 bases left in between. CDR3 length: 13 residues. The chain's CDR3 is CASTPPENTEAFF. The CDR3 nucleotides read TGTGCCAGCACCCCTCCAGAGAACACTGAAGCTTTCTTT.

The V call is TRBV6-5, the J call TRBJ1-5, with 10 bases that match TRBD1. J lost 6 bases, V lost 0 bases, and 2 bases had no gene match. This CDR3 comprises 15 residues. The germline CDR1 and CDR2 sequences are MNHEY and SVGAGI. The CDR3 nucleotides are TGTGCCAGCAGTTACTCGACAGGGGGCCTTCAGCCCCAGCATTTT. It is translated as CASSYSTGGLQPQHF.

The chain carries TRBV18 and TRBJ2-1; tentatively, D is TRBD2 (5 bases). The CDR3 totals 16 residues. Between the trimmed V and J ends, which lost 1 base and 0 bases, there was a span of 10 bases. Germline loops: CDR1 KGHSH, CDR2 LQKENI. The CDR3 is CASSPLATHSYNEQFF. DNA for the CDR3: TGTGCCAGCTCACCACTAGCGACCCACTCCTACAATGAGCAGTTCTTC.

The rearrangement uses TRBV11-2 and TRBJ1-2, with D maybe TRBD1 (5 bases). Between the trimmed V and J ends, which lost 2 bases and 0 bases, there was a span of 10 bases. This CDR3 is 15 amino acids long. Looked up from germline, CDR1 is SGHAT and CDR2 is FQNNGV. CDR3 amino acids: CASSLRTLANYGYTF. For the CDR3, the DNA is TGTGCCAGCAGCTTACGGACATTAGCTAACTATGGCTACACCTTC.

The J gene is TRBJ1-2, the V gene TRBV7-3; TRBD1 agrees at 7 bases. The V segment lost 5 bases and the J segment 5 bases; nucleotides outside the gene matches: 11. This CDR3 has 15 residues. CDR1 SGHTA and CDR2 FQGTGA come from the germline V gene. The CDR3 sequence is CASSPGQGGVYGYTF. As DNA, the CDR3 is TGTGCCAGCAGCCCCGGGCAGGGGGGAGTTTATGGCTACACCTTC.

This CDR3 is CASSSTWGGRGLYNEQFF. CDR3 nucleotides: TGTGCCAGCAGCTCGACATGGGGCGGGAGAGGCCTTTACAATGAGCAGTTCTTC. The V call is TRBV6-2 or TRBV6-3, the J call TRBJ2-1; 7 bases map to TRBD2. The germline V gene has CDR1 MNHEY and CDR2 SVGEGT. This CDR3 has 18 amino acids. Trimming at V came to 6 bases and at J to 4 bases, leaving 18 bases not matched to a gene.

CDR3 nucleotide sequence: TGTGCCATCAGTGAGACCAGGGAGTCCCAGGGGGCTTTCTTT. This codes for CAISETRESQGAFF. The chain links TRBV10-3 to TRBJ1-1, with a weak D call TRBD1 (6 bases). Germline loops: CDR1 ENHRY, CDR2 SYGVKD. Trimming removed 2 bases at V and 11 bases at J, with 18 bases between. CDR3 length equals 14 residues.